A single sample is the source of the 24 T cell receptor beta chains below, sequenced in a study of OX40 agonist ivuxolimab in advanced cancers. Using immunoSEQ multiplex PCR, the repertoire was profiled, and TCRdb retains in-frame clones only, with some absent. The sample has tens of thousands of clones; less than 95% are singletons. This sample comprised CD4+ or CD8+ T cells sorted from blood, obtained in a trial of the OX40 agonist ivuxolimab. Every receptor here comes from an adult with an advanced solid tumor such as melanoma, head and neck, liver or kidney cancer.

The chain carries TRBV5-1 and TRBJ2-1; weak D call: TRBD2 (5 bases). CDR1 is SGHRS, CDR2 YFSETQ, per germline. CDR3 size: 13 residues. With 6 bases removed from V and 2 bases from J, the gap between germline ends came to 9 bases. DNA for the CDR3: TGCGCCAGCAAGTGGGAGACCTACAATGAGCAGTTCTTC. This sequence encodes CASKWETYNEQFF.

The chain links TRBV5-1 to TRBJ2-3, with 11 nucleotides matching TRBD2. Per the germline V gene, CDR1 is SGHRS and CDR2 is YFSETQ. The CDR3 is made up of 15 amino acids. The V and J ends lost 1 base and 10 bases, in that order; junction bases with no gene match: 8. The CDR3 DNA follows: TGCGCCAGCAGCTTGAGTAGCGGGGGGGCCGACCCGCAGTATTTT. This sequence encodes CASSLSSGGADPQYF.

CDR3 in DNA: TGTGCCAGCAGTAGGGACAGGGGGCCATATCAGCCCCAGCATTTT. Its translation: CASSRDRGPYQPQHF. The chain employs TRBV6-5 and TRBJ1-5, with TRBD1 matching 12 bases. The CDR3 is 15 amino acids. V gave up 5 bases and J gave up 5 bases; unmatched junction bases: 4. The germline CDR1 and CDR2 sequences are MNHEY and SVGAGI.

J is TRBJ2-3 and V is TRBV7-2; D is undetermined. This CDR3 is 15 amino acids long. The V gene lost 2 bases and the J gene lost 0 bases, with 9 bases spanning the gap. The V gene's germline CDR1 is SGHTA and CDR2 FQGNSA. The CDR3 nucleotides are TGTGCCAGCAGCTTAAACTCACCTAGCACAGATACGCAGTATTTT. Its translation is CASSLNSPSTDTQYF.

This clone was picked up one time. The chain is built from TRBV20-1 and TRBJ2-7; 7 nucleotides align to TRBD1. CDR3 length: 11 residues. Trimming took 6 bases from V and 6 from J; bases not matched to a gene: 5. CDR1 is DFQATT, CDR2 SNEGSKA, per germline (reference sequence). CDR3 in DNA: TGCAGTGCAGCAGACAGGGCCGAGCAGTACTTC. Protein sequence: CSAADRAEQYF.

V is TRBV9 and J is TRBJ2-5; weak D call: TRBD1 (5 bases). The DNA end is more similar to TRBJ2-7, so the J call may be wrong. The CDR3 has 16 amino acids. CDR1 is SGDLS, CDR2 YYNGEE, per germline. CDR3 sequence (DNA): TGTGCCAGCAGCCCATCCCCCCACAGGACCTCCTACGAGCAGTACTTC. It codes for CASSPSPHRTSYEQYF.

This clone showed up just once. In DNA, the CDR3 is TGTGCCAGCAAGAAGGGGACGACTGCGAACACCGGGGAGCTGTTTTTT. Translating it yields CASKKGTTANTGELFF. The rearrangement joins TRBV9 to TRBJ2-2; D possibly matches TRBD1 or TRBD2 (5 bases each). The CDR3 has 16 residues. Trimming cost V 6 bases and J 0 bases, with 15 bases left between them. Germline lookup yields CDR1 SGDLS and CDR2 YYNGEE. Full variable domain (rest looked up from reference TRBV9 and TRBJ2-2): DSGVTQTPKHLITATGQRVTLRCSPRSGDLSVYWYQQSLDQGLQFLIQYYNGEERAKGNILERFSAQQFPDLHSELNLSSLELGDSALYFCASKKGTTANTGELFFGEGSRLTVL.

The chain carries TRBV19 and TRBJ2-5; 10 bases line up with TRBD2. Germline-derived CDR1 and CDR2 are LNHDA and SQIVND (reference sequence). Trimming cost V 7 bases and J 5 bases; bases outside gene matches: 10. CDR3 length: 15 amino acids. In nucleotides, the CDR3 is TGTGCCAGTAATCCTAGCGGGGGCCGGGAGGAGACCCAGTACTTC. It yields the protein CASNPSGGREETQYF.

This chain connects TRBV14 to TRBJ1-2; possibly TRBD1 for D (5 bases). Trimming pared 4 bases from V and 2 bases from J, leaving 14 bases between. CDR1 SGHDN and CDR2 FVKESK come from the germline V gene. The CDR3 extends over 15 amino acids. The CDR3 DNA reads as TGTGCCAGCAGCCGTAATATCCGGGGGAACTATGGCTACACCTTC. This translates into CASSRNIRGNYGYTF.

V gene TRBV11-2 combines with J gene TRBJ2-7; D gene uncertain. CDR3 length: 13 amino acids. Per the germline V gene, CDR1 is SGHAT and CDR2 is FQNNGV. Deletions cut 1 base from V and 3 bases from J, with 7 bases between. CDR3 protein: CASSLVVGYEQYF. For the CDR3, the DNA is TGTGCCAGCAGCTTAGTTGTAGGCTACGAGCAGTACTTC.

The chain is built from TRBV28 and TRBJ1-4, with D possibly TRBD1 on 5 matching bases. This CDR3 spans 14 amino acids. Trimming took 3 bases from V and 8 from J, leaving 13 bases between them. Germline-derived CDR1 and CDR2 are MDHEN and SYDVKM. Written as DNA, the CDR3 is TGTGCCAGCAGTTTCCCAGGGTTGGGAGAAAAACTGTTTTTT. Its protein product is CASSFPGLGEKLFF. The variable domain in full, completed from reference TRBV28 and TRBJ1-4, reads DVKVTQSSRYLVKRTGEKVFLECVQDMDHENMFWYRQDPGLGLRLIYFSYDVKMKEKGDIPEGYSVSREKKERFSLILESASTNQTSMYLCASSFPGLGEKLFFGSGTQLSVL.

The rearrangement links TRBV30 to TRBJ2-7; TRBD1 agrees at 8 bases. Germline V gene data show CDR1 as GTSNPN and CDR2 as SVGIG (reference sequence). J was trimmed by 5 bases and V by 1 base; bases with no gene match: 4. The CDR3 has 13 residues. For the CDR3, the DNA is TGTGCCTGGAGTGAGGACAGGGCCCACGAGCAGTACTTC. This encodes CAWSEDRAHEQYF.

The chain has TRBV19 and TRBJ1-5; D is unclear. The V gene's germline CDR1 is LNHDA and CDR2 SQIVND (reference sequence). Trimming took 11 bases from V and 0 from J, leaving 11 bases between them. This CDR3 has 13 residues. CDR3 nucleotides: TGTGCCTCGGACGTCGATAGCAATCAGCCCCAGCATTTT. Translation gives CASDVDSNQPQHF.

The chain has TRBV2 and TRBJ1-4; 7 bases agree with TRBD1. Germline CDR1 is SNHLY and CDR2 is FYNNEI. The CDR3 sequence is 16 residues long. After removal of 4 bases from V and 5 bases from J, the junction contained 10 bases not matched to a gene. The CDR3: CASSARPGQSNEKLFF. The CDR3 DNA reads TGTGCCAGCAGTGCCAGACCGGGACAGTCGAATGAAAAACTGTTTTTT. The full variable domain, with the rest looked up from reference TRBV2 and TRBJ1-4, is EPEVTQTPSHQVTQMGQEVILRCVPISNHLYFYWYRQILGQKVEFLVSFYNNEISEKSEIFDDQFSVERPDGSNFTLKIRSTKLEDSAMYFCASSARPGQSNEKLFFGSGTQLSVL.

The chain is built from TRBV2 and TRBJ1-4; unclear D gene. The CDR3 is made up of 12 amino acids. Germline lookup yields CDR1 SNHLY and CDR2 FYNNEI. The V and J ends lost 8 bases and 4 bases respectively, with 8 bases between them. The CDR3 DNA is TGTGCCAGCCTGGGCCTTAATGAAAAACTGTTTTTT. Amino acids: CASLGLNEKLFF.

The chain has TRBV10-3 and TRBJ2-1, with TRBD2 identical over 10 bases. The ends lost 6 bases at V and 8 bases at J; junction bases unmatched: 10. CDR3 length: 15 residues. Germline V gene data show CDR1 as ENHRY and CDR2 as SYGVKD. The CDR3 DNA reads TGTGCCATCAGGGGAGCGGGGGGGCCAAGGGATGAGCAGTTCTTC. Protein sequence: CAIRGAGGPRDEQFF.

The chain joins TRBV5-5 to TRBJ2-7; 9 nucleotides match TRBD2. This CDR3 is built from 16 residues. Trimming at V came to 0 bases and at J to 0 bases, leaving 4 bases not matched to a gene. Germline values: CDR1 SGHKS, CDR2 YYEKEE (reference sequence). CDR3 sequence reads: CASSLGGGGASYEQYF. The CDR3 nucleotides read TGTGCCAGCAGCTTGGGAGGCGGGGGGGCCTCCTACGAGCAGTACTTC.

The gene calls are TRBV18 and TRBJ2-7; D unclear. The CDR3 is 13 amino acids. Germline assignment: CDR1 KGHSH and CDR2 LQKENI. Between the trimmed V and J ends, which lost 6 bases and 7 bases, there was a span of 16 bases. The CDR3 reads CASSVLGGQEQYV. CDR3 bases: TGTGCCAGCTCCGTGCTTGGTGGGCAGGAGCAGTACGTC.

The chain couples TRBV6-1 to TRBJ1-1; D possibly corresponds to TRBD1 (5 bases). The germline gives CDR1 MNHNS, CDR2 SASEGT. The ends were cut back, 2 bases at V and 4 bases at J, with 8 bases in the middle. This CDR3 spans 13 amino acids. DNA of the CDR3: TGTGCCAGCAGTGAAACTCAGGGCACTGAAGCTTTCTTT. This codes for CASSETQGTEAFF.

The gene calls are TRBV5-5 and TRBJ2-5; D perhaps matches TRBD2 (6 bases). Germline V CDR1 and CDR2: SGHKS, YYEKEE (reference sequence). The CDR3 is 14 residues long. Trimming pared 3 bases from V and 11 bases from J, leaving 20 bases between. The CDR3 nucleotides read TGTGCCAGCAGCTCGACACTGGGACTGGGGTTGCAGTACTTC. Its protein product is CASSSTLGLGLQYF.

The chain carries TRBV18 and TRBJ1-6; D ambiguous. The CDR3 has 16 residues. In germline, CDR1 is KGHSH, CDR2 LQKENI. V dropped 2 bases and J dropped 5 bases, with 13 bases sitting between them. CDR3 DNA: TGTGCCAGCTCACCATCTTCGTCAGCCAATAATTCACCCCTCCACTTT. Its translation: CASSPSSSANNSPLHF.

V gene TRBV5-8 combines with J gene TRBJ1-3, with a tentative D call TRBD1 (5 bases). The V end was cut by 0 bases, the J end by 2 bases, with 6 bases between. CDR1 and CDR2 from the germline V gene are SGHTS and YDEGEE. This CDR3 has 14 amino acids. The CDR3 reads CASSLGQTGNTIYF. CDR3 DNA sequence: TGTGCCAGCAGCTTGGGACAGACTGGAAACACCATATATTTT.

This chain links TRBV6-5 with TRBJ2-2, with 8 bases that match TRBD1. CDR1 and CDR2 from the germline V gene are MNHEY and SVGAGI. After removal of 2 bases from V and 1 base from J, the junction contained 0 bases not matched to a gene. The CDR3 has 15 amino acids. CDR3 DNA sequence: TGTGCCAGCAGTTACGACAGGGGGAACACCGGGGAGCTGTTTTTT. Its protein product is CASSYDRGNTGELFF.

The chain links TRBV4-2 to TRBJ2-3; the D call may be TRBD1 or TRBD2 (5 bases each). The germline V gene encodes CDR1 LGHNA and CDR2 YNFKEQ. This CDR3 contains 17 residues. V was cut by 2 bases and J by 6 bases, with 21 bases left in between. CDR3 in DNA: TGTGCCAGCAGCCAACACCTGGCGCAGGGAGTCAGGGATACGCAGTATTTT. Protein sequence: CASSQHLAQGVRDTQYF.